A selection of T cell receptor beta chains follows, all from one sample in a study of T cells in Graves' hyperthyroidism and ophthalmopathy. TCRdb reanalysed the multiplex PCR reads using MiXCR and keeps one entry per CDR3 protein. The sample has 610,000 or so distinct CDR3 sequences; roughly 46% are singletons. Input material: peripheral blood or thyroid tissue (not recorded which). The source is a woman younger than 35 with Graves' hyperthyroidism. Each CDR3 is given with its conserved first and last residue. Fields, in order: V gene, CDR3 protein.

V gene: TRBV20-1; CDR3 protein: CSAQIQGAVEKLFF
V gene: TRBV6-1; CDR3 protein: CASSEGYSNQPQHF
V gene: TRBV29-1; CDR3 protein: CSVIGVTEAFF
V gene: TRBV12-3/TRBV12-4; CDR3 protein: CASSLRVGGYQETQYF
V gene: TRBV19; CDR3 protein: CASSIGDEQFF
V gene: TRBV7-9; CDR3 protein: CASSLESTGVTQYF
V gene: TRBV30; CDR3 protein: CAWRDAYEQYF
V gene: TRBV24-1; CDR3 protein: CATSDFQTGGSYNEQYF
V gene: TRBV5-5; CDR3 protein: CASSLEGPVDEQYF
V gene: TRBV10-3; CDR3 protein: CAISKTKTGTDTQYF
V gene: TRBV7-7; CDR3 protein: CASSLRGGRDSPLHF
V gene: TRBV10-3; CDR3 protein: CAISESPGLAGNTDTQYF
V gene: TRBV7-9; CDR3 protein: CASSEDSYGYTF
V gene: TRBV29-1; CDR3 protein: CSVGGGQGYSYEQYF
V gene: TRBV9; CDR3 protein: CASSVSGTSTDTQYF
V gene: TRBV12-3/TRBV12-4; CDR3 protein: CASSFRGHSGTNVLTF
V gene: TRBV2; CDR3 protein: CASKTQGGDEQYF
V gene: TRBV7-6; CDR3 protein: CASSLKNEQYF
V gene: TRBV29-1; CDR3 protein: CGGGTEAFF
V gene: TRBV6-2/TRBV6-3; CDR3 protein: CASSYPRQGSWLVAFF
V gene: TRBV30; CDR3 protein: CAWTSGSGYTF
V gene: TRBV25-1; CDR3 protein: CASSDTGRGNNSPLHF
V gene: TRBV6-5; CDR3 protein: CASSSTGQGAYEQYF
V gene: TRBV20-1; CDR3 protein: CSAAWGRISSYEQYF
V gene: TRBV20-1; CDR3 protein: CSAEKNEQFF
V gene: TRBV20-1; CDR3 protein: CSSGSTLVPYEQYF
V gene: TRBV6-6; CDR3 protein: CASSYLGVSGNTIYF
V gene: TRBV7-8; CDR3 protein: CASSRRDRGMGADTQYF
V gene: TRBV9; CDR3 protein: CASSVWDRGPGDTEAFF
V gene: TRBV7-9; CDR3 protein: CASSPTDSGNTIYF
V gene: TRBV2; CDR3 protein: CAREGTEAFF